This T cell receptor (beta chain) comes out of a study of blood T cell repertoires in COVID-19. Study as a whole: Material from acute and convalescent COVID-19 was sourced from the United States, Italy and Spain. T cells, B-cell-depleted T cells, or PBMCs provided the cDNA or gDNA that served as material.

Followed over time, Seattle patients had been enrolled while infection was active. V lost 0 bases and J 4 bases, leaving 12 bases between the germline ends. Per germline, CDR1 LGHDT and CDR2 YNNKEL (reference sequence). The CDR3 covers 15 residues. As handled by the study authors: Estimation of nucleated cell counts was performed using reference gene primer amplification. Here immunoSEQ multiplex PCR was the method, and the copy in TCRdb shows in-frame clones only, minus some. Clone size and V and J calls were adopted from that table, with D and trimming inferred from the DNA. The data show around 190,000 clones, with about four fifths seen just once and 5.5% to 7% held by the top ten.

The sample was peripheral blood. The genes are TRBV3-1 (or the pseudogene TRBV3-2) and TRBJ1-2; D is perhaps TRBD1 (5 bases). The receptor was isolated from a woman aged 40 to 55 with COVID-19, enrolled during active disease. CDR3 in amino acids: CASSQEFRAPYGYTF. DNA of the CDR3: TGTGCCAGCAGCCAAGAGTTCAGGGCCCCCTATGGCTACACCTTC.